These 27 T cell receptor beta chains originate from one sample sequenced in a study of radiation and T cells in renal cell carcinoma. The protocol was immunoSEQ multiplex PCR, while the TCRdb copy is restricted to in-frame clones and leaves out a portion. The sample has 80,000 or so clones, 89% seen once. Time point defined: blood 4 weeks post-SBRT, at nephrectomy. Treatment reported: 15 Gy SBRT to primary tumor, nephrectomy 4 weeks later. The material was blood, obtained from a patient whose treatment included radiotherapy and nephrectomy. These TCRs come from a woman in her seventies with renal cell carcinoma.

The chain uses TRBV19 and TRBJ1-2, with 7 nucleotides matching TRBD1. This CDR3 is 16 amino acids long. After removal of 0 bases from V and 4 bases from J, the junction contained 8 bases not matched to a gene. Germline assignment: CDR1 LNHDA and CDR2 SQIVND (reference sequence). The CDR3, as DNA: TGTGCCAGTAGTATAGACCTTGGACAGGACCTCTATGGCTACACCTTC. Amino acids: CASSIDLGQDLYGYTF. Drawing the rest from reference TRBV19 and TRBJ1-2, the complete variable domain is DGGITQSPKYLFRKEGQNVTLSCEQNLNHDAMYWYRQDPGQGLRLIYYSQIVNDFQKGDIAEGYSVSREKKESFPLTVTSAQKNPTAFYLCASSIDLGQDLYGYTFGSGTRLTVV.

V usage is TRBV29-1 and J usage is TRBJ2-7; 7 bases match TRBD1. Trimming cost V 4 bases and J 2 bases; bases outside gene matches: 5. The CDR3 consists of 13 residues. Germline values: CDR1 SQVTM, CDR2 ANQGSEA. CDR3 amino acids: CSVGTGLTYEQYF. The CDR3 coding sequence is TGCAGCGTTGGGACAGGCCTTACCTACGAGCAGTACTTC.

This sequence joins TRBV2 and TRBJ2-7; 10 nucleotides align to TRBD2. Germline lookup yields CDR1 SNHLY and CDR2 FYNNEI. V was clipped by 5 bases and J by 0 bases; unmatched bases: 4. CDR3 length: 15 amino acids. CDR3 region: CASSRGLADSYEQYF. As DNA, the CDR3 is TGTGCCAGCAGTCGAGGACTAGCGGACTCCTACGAGCAGTACTTC.

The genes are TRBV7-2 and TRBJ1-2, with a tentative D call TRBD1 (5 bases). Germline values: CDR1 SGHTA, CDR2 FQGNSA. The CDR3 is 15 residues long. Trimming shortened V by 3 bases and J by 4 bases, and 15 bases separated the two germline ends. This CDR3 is CASSFRQGSPYGYTF. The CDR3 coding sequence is TGTGCCAGCAGCTTTAGGCAGGGCTCACCCTATGGCTACACCTTC.

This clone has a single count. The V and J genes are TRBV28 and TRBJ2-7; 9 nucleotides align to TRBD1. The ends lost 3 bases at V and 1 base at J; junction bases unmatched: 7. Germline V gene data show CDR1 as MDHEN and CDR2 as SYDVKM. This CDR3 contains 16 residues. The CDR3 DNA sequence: TGTGCCAGCAGTTTCCTACCGGGACAGGGATCCTACGAGCAGTACTTC. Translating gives CASSFLPGQGSYEQYF. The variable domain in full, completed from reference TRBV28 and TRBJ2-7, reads DVKVTQSSRYLVKRTGEKVFLECVQDMDHENMFWYRQDPGLGLRLIYFSYDVKMKEKGDIPEGYSVSREKKERFSLILESASTNQTSMYLCASSFLPGQGSYEQYFGPGTRLTVT.

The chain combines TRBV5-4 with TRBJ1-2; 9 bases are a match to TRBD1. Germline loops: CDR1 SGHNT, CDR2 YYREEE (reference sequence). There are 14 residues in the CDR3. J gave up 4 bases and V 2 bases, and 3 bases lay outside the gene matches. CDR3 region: CASSLTGGPYGYTF. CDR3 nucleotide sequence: TGTGCCAGCAGCTTAACAGGGGGCCCCTATGGCTACACCTTC.

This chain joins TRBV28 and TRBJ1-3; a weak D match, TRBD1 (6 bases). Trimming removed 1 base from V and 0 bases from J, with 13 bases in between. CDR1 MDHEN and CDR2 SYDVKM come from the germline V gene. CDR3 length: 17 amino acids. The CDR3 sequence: CASSLSRTAVSGNTIYF. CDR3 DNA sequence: TGTGCCAGCAGTTTATCCCGGACAGCGGTCTCTGGAAACACCATATATTTT.

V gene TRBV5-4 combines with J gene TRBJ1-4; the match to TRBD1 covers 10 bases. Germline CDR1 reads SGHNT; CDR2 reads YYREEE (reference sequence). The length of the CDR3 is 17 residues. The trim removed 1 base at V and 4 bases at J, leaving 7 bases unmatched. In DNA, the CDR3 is TGTGCCAGCAGCTTGTACGGGACAGGGGCTTTTAATGAAAAACTGTTTTTT. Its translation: CASSLYGTGAFNEKLFF. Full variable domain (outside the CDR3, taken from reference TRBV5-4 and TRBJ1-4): ETGVTQSPTHLIKTRGQQVTLRCSSQSGHNTVSWYQQALGQGPQFIFQYYREEENGRGNFPPRFSGLQFPNYSSELNVNALELDDSALYLCASSLYGTGAFNEKLFFGSGTQLSVL.

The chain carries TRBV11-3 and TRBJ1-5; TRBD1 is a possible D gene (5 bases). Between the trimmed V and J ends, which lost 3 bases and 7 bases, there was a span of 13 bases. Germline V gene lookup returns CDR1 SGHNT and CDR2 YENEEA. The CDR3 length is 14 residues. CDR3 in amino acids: CASSFGTGQQPQHF. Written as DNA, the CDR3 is TGTGCCAGCAGCTTCGGCACGGGGCAACAGCCCCAGCATTTT.

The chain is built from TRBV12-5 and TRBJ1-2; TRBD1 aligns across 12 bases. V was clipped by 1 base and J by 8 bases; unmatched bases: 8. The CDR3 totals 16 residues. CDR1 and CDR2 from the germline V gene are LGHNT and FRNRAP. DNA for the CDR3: TGTGCTAGTGGTTTGGGCGGGACAGGGGGCCTCCGGGGCTACACCTTC. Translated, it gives CASGLGGTGGLRGYTF.

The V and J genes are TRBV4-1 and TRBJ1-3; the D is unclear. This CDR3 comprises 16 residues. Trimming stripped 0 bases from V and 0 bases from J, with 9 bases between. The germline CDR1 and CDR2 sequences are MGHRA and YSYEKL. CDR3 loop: CASSQDPGPSGNTIYF. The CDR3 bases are TGCGCCAGCAGCCAAGATCCGGGCCCCTCTGGAAACACCATATATTTT.

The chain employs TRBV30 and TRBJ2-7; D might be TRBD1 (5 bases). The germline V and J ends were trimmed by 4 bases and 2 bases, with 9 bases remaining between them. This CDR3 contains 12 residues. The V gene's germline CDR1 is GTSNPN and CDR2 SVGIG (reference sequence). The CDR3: CAWIQGTYEQYF. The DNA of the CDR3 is TGTGCCTGGATTCAGGGAACCTACGAGCAGTACTTC.

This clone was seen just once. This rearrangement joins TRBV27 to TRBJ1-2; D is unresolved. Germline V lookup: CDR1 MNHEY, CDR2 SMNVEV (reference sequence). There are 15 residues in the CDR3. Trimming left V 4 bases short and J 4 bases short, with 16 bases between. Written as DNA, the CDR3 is TGTGCCAGCAGTTCCCCCAACAACGCCGTCTATGGCTACACCTTC. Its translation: CASSSPNNAVYGYTF.

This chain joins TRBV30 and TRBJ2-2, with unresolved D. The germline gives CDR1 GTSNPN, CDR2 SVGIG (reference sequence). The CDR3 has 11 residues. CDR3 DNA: TGTAAGCTAGAAAGGGCCGGGGAGCTGTTTTTT. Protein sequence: CKLERAGELFF. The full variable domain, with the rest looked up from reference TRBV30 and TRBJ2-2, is SQTIHQWPATLVQPVGSPLSLECTVEGTSNPNLYWYRQAAGRGLQLLFYSVGIGQISSEVPQNLSASRPQDRQFILSSKKLLLSDSGFYLCKLERAGELFFGEGSRLTVL.

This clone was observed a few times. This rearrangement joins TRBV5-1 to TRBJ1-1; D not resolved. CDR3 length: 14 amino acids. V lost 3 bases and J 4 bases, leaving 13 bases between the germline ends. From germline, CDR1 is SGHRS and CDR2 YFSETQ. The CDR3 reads CASSWSGLSTEAFF. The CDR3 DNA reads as TGCGCCAGCAGCTGGTCCGGGTTAAGCACTGAAGCTTTCTTT.

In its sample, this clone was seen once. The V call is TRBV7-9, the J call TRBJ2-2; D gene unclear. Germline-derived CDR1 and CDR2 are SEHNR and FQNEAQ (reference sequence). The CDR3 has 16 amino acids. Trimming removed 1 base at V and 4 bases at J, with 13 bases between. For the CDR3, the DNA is TGTGCCAGCAGCTTAGTGTCGCTCGGCGGCACCGGGGAGCTGTTTTTT. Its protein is CASSLVSLGGTGELFF.

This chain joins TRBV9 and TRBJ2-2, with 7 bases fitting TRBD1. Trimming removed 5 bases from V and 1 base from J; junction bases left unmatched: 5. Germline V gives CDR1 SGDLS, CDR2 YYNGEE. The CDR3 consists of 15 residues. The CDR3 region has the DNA TGTGCCAGCAGTGAGCGACAGGGGAACACCGGGGAGCTGTTTTTT. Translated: CASSERQGNTGELFF.

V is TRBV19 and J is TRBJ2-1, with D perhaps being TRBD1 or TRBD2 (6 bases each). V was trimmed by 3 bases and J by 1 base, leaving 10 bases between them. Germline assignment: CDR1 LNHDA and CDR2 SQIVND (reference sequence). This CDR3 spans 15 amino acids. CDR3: CASSIRGLSYNEQFF. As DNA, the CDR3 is TGTGCCAGTAGTATCCGGGGGCTGTCCTACAATGAGCAGTTCTTC.

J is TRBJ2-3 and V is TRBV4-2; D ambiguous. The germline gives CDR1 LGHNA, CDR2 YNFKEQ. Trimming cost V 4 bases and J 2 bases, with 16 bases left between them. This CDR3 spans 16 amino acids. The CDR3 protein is CASSPADGVSTDTQYF. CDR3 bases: TGTGCCAGCAGCCCAGCTGATGGGGTTTCCACAGATACGCAGTATTTT.

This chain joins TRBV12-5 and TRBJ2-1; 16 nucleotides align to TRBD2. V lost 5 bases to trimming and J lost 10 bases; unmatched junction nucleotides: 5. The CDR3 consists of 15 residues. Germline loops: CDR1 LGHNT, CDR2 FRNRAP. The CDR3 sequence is CASGPGTSGGVEQFF. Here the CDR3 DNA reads TGTGCTAGTGGTCCCGGGACTAGCGGGGGGGTGGAGCAGTTCTTC. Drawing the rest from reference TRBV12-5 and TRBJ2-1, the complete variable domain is DARVTQTPRHKVTEMGQEVTMRCQPILGHNTVFWYRQTMMQGLELLAYFRNRAPLDDSGMPKDRFSAEMPDATLATLKIQPSEPRDSAVYFCASGPGTSGGVEQFFGPGTRLTVL.

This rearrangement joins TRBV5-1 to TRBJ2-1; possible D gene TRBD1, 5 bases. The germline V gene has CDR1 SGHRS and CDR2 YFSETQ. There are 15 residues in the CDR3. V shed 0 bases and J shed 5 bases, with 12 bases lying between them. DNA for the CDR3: TGCGCCAGCAGCTTGGCCGTAGGGGTCCACAATGAGCAGTTCTTC. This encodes CASSLAVGVHNEQFF.

This CDR3 is CARSPSQVPVCEQYF. DNA for the CDR3: TGTGCCAGAAGTCCGTCACAGGTCCCTGTCTGCGAGCAGTACTTC. The gene calls are TRBV5-3 and TRBJ2-7; tentatively, D is TRBD1 (5 bases). TRBV5-3 falls under the ORF class, with uncertain function. This CDR3 spans 15 amino acids. The V end lost 5 bases, the J end lost 6 bases, and 21 bases lay between the germline ends.

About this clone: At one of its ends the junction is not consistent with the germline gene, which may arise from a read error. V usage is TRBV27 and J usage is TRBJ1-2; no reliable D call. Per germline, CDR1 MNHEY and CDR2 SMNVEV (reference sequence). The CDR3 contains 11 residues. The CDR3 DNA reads TGTGCCAGCGGTTTTAACTATGGCTACACCTTC. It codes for CASGFNYGYTF.

Here the CDR3 reads CAWSPERKGAQYF. The CDR3 nucleotides read TGTGCCTGGAGTCCCGAGCGGAAAGGGGCCCAGTACTTC. The chain is built from TRBV30 and TRBJ2-5; D assignment may be TRBD1 or TRBD2 (5 bases each). The CDR3 runs 13 residues. The V end was cut by 2 bases, the J end by 9 bases, with 16 bases between. Germline V gene sequence: CDR1 GTSNPN, CDR2 SVGIG (reference sequence).

CDR3 nucleotide sequence: TGTGCCAGCAGCCAAGTCAACTCCCTGGGCTATGGCTACACCTTC. This sequence encodes CASSQVNSLGYGYTF. The genes are TRBV4-2 and TRBJ1-2; unclear D gene. The V end was cut by 1 base, the J end by 4 bases, with 13 bases between. Germline CDR1 LGHNA, CDR2 YNFKEQ. The CDR3 extends over 15 amino acids.

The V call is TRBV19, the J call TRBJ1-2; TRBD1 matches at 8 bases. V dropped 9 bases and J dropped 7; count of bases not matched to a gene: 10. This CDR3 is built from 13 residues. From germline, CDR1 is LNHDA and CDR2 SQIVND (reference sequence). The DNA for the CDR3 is TGTGCCAGCGGAGGACAGGGTTTGGGTGGCTACACCTTC. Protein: CASGGQGLGGYTF.

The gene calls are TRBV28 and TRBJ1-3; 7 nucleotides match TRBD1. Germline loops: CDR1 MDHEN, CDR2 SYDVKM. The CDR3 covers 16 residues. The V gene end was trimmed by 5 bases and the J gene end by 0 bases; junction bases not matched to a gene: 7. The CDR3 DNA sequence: TGTGCCAGCAGTCTGTTGACAGGGTCCTCTGGAAACACCATATATTTT. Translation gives CASSLLTGSSGNTIYF.